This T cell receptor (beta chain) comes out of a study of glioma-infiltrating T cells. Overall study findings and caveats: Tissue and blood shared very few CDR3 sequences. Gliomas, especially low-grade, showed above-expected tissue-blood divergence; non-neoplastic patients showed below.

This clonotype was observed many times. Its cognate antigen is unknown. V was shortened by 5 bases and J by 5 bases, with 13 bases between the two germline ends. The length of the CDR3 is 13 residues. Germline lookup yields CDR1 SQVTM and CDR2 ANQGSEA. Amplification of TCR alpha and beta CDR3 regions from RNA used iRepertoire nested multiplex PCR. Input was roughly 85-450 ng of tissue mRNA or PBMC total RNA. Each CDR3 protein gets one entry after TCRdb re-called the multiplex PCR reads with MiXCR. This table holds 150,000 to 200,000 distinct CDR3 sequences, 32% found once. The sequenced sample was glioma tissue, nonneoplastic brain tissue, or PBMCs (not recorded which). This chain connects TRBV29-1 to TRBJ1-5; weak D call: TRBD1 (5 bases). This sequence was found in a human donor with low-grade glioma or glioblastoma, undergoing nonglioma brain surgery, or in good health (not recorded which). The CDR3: CSVLAGGDQPQHF. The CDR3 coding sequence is TGCAGCGTTCTGGCCGGGGGTGATCAGCCCCAGCATTTT. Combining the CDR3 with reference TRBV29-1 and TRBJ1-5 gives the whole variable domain SAVISQKPSRDICQRGTSLTIQCQVDSQVTMMFWYRQQPGQSLTLIATANQGSEATYESGFVIDKFPISRPNLTFSTLTVSNMSPEDSSIYLCSVLAGGDQPQHFGDGTRLSIL.